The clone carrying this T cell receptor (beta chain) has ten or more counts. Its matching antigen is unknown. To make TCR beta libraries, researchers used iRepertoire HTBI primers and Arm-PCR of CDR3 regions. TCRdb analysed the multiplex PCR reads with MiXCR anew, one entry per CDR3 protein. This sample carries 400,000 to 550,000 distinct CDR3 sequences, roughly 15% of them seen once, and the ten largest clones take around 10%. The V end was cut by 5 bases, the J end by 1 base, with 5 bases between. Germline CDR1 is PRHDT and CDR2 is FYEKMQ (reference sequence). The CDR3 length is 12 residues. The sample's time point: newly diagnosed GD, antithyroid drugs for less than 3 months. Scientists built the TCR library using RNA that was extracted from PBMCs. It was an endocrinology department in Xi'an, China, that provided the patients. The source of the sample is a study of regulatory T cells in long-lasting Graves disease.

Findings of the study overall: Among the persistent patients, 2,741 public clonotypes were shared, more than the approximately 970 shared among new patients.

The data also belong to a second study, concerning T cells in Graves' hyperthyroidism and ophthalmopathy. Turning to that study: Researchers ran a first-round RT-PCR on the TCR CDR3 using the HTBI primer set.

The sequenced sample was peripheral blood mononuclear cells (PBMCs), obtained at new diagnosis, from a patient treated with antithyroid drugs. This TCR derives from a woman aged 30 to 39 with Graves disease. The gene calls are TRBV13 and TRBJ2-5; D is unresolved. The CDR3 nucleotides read TGTGCCAGCAGCGAAGCCCAAGAGACCCAGTACTTC. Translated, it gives CASSEAQETQYF.